The 30 T cell receptor beta chains below were found in one sample sequenced in a study of blood T cell repertoires in COVID-19. Clones were sequenced by immunoSEQ multiplex PCR, and TCRdb holds only the in-frame ones, with some missing. The repertoire holds some 110,000 clones, with less than 90% as singletons. The sample was peripheral blood. All receptors come from a human donor in a cohort sampled during active COVID-19.

The gene calls are TRBV6-5 and TRBJ2-5; 9 bases are a match to TRBD1. The CDR3 consists of 15 residues. Per the germline V gene, CDR1 is MNHEY and CDR2 is SVGAGI. V trimming: 8 bases; J trimming: 0 bases; junction bases outside the gene matches: 7. The CDR3 here is CASADRGWNQETQYF. The DNA for the CDR3 is TGTGCCAGCGCTGACAGGGGGTGGAACCAAGAGACCCAGTACTTC.

Note on this clone: Other DNA sequences in the sample encode the same CDR3. V gene TRBV28 combines with J gene TRBJ2-5, with 10 bases that match TRBD2. Unmatched junction bases numbered 6, after V lost 3 bases and J lost 5 bases. Germline loops: CDR1 MDHEN, CDR2 SYDVKM. The CDR3 totals 15 residues. CDR3 sequence: CASSFEREGRETQYF. As DNA, the CDR3 is TGTGCCAGCAGTTTTGAGCGGGAGGGCCGGGAGACCCAGTACTTC.

V is TRBV27 and J is TRBJ1-1; perhaps TRBD1 as D (6 bases). The CDR3 length is 14 residues. CDR1 and CDR2 (germline): MNHEY, SMNVEV (reference sequence). Trimming shortened V by 6 bases and J by 1 base, and 12 bases separated the two germline ends. The CDR3 here is CASRRGGSNTEAFF. CDR3 in DNA: TGTGCCAGCAGGAGGGGGGGATCGAACACTGAAGCTTTCTTT.

The chain combines TRBV11-3 with TRBJ1-1; 9 nucleotides agree with TRBD1. Germline V gene lookup returns CDR1 SGHNT and CDR2 YENEEA. V shed 2 bases, J shed 3 bases, and the junction held 4 bases outside the gene matches. CDR3 length: 15 amino acids. The CDR3 loop reads CASSLTGGSDTEAFF. The DNA of the CDR3 is TGTGCCAGCAGCTTAACAGGGGGCTCGGACACTGAAGCTTTCTTT.

The CDR3 is CASSTQMAPGELFF. CDR3 coding DNA: TGTGCCAGCAGTACACAGATGGCGCCCGGGGAGCTGTTTTTT. V usage is TRBV27 and J usage is TRBJ2-2; D ambiguous. The CDR3 sequence is 14 residues long. Trimming removed 5 bases from V and 6 bases from J, with 13 bases in between. The germline V gene has CDR1 MNHEY and CDR2 SMNVEV (reference sequence).

The chain recombines TRBV9 with TRBJ1-1; D is uncertain. CDR1 is SGDLS, CDR2 YYNGEE, per germline. V was clipped by 4 bases and J by 7 bases, with 11 bases between them. This CDR3 has 12 amino acids. The CDR3 DNA follows: TGTGCCAGCAGCCGCGATCAAAGTGAAGCTTTCTTT. It encodes CASSRDQSEAFF.

The chain combines TRBV28 with TRBJ1-4; possible D gene TRBD1, 6 bases. Between the trimmed V and J ends, which lost 1 base and 4 bases, there was a span of 16 bases. The germline V gene encodes CDR1 MDHEN and CDR2 SYDVKM. CDR3 length: 17 amino acids. In DNA, the CDR3 is TGTGCCAGCAGTTTATTAGCCCGCAGGGGTCTTAATGAAAAACTGTTTTTT. It encodes CASSLLARRGLNEKLFF.

Written as DNA, the CDR3 is TGTGCCAGCAGTTACCTTCCAGGGGGGCAGTTCTTC. This codes for CASSYLPGGQFF. J is TRBJ2-1 and V is TRBV6-6, with 7 bases identical to TRBD1. The J segment lost 12 bases and the V segment lost 2 bases, leaving 4 bases of the junction unmatched. Germline lookup yields CDR1 MNHNY and CDR2 SVGAGI (reference sequence). The CDR3 extends over 12 amino acids.

CDR3 loop: CASNGSTSGEDSYEQYF. The CDR3 nucleotides are TGTGCCAGCAATGGATCGACTAGCGGAGAAGACTCCTACGAGCAGTACTTC. The V call is TRBV21-1, the J call TRBJ2-7; the listed D gene, TRBD2, was not tested against the DNA. TRBV21-1 has pseudogene status. This CDR3 is 17 amino acids long.

J is TRBJ2-1 and V is TRBV19; 12 bases agree with TRBD2. The V gene end was trimmed by 5 bases and the J gene end by 3 bases; junction bases not matched to a gene: 5. Germline V gives CDR1 LNHDA, CDR2 SQIVND (reference sequence). CDR3 length equals 16 residues. In DNA, the CDR3 is TGTGCCAGTAGTCCGACTAGCGGGGGAATCTACAATGAGCAGTTCTTC. This translates into CASSPTSGGIYNEQFF.

This clone was recorded only once. The J gene is TRBJ2-6, the V gene TRBV6-6; D not resolved. V lost 0 bases and J lost 1, with 4 bases in between. This CDR3 has 15 residues. CDR1 is MNHNY, CDR2 SVGAGI, per germline (reference sequence). The CDR3 protein is CASSYSTSGANVLTF. The CDR3 region has the DNA TGTGCCAGCAGTTACTCGACATCTGGGGCCAACGTCCTGACTTTC.

This chain uses TRBV5-1 with TRBJ2-2; 9 bases agree with TRBD1. There are 14 residues in the CDR3. Germline loops: CDR1 SGHRS, CDR2 YFSETQ. The V gene end was trimmed by 6 bases and the J gene end by 7 bases; junction bases not matched to a gene: 7. CDR3 coding DNA: TGCGCCAGCAAGTCGGGACAGGGTGGCGGGGAGCTGTTTTTT. Translating it yields CASKSGQGGGELFF.

The chain uses TRBV9 and TRBJ2-1, with 7 bases that match TRBD2. With V trimmed by 0 bases and J by 4 bases, 1 base remained unmatched. The germline V gene encodes CDR1 SGDLS and CDR2 YYNGEE. The CDR3 extends over 14 amino acids. Written as DNA, the CDR3 is TGTGCCAGCAGCGTAGGGGGACTATACAATGAGCAGTTCTTC. This gives the protein CASSVGGLYNEQFF.

A note on this clone: Other DNA sequences in this specimen translate into the identical CDR3. The V call is TRBV18, the J call TRBJ1-1; D unclear. Germline lookup yields CDR1 KGHSH and CDR2 LQKENI. Trimming took 3 bases from V and 0 from J, leaving 8 bases between them. The CDR3 length is 14 residues. The CDR3 loop is CASSPPSVNTEAFF. Written as DNA, the CDR3 is TGTGCCAGCTCACCGCCTAGCGTGAACACTGAAGCTTTCTTT.

This clone was recorded a few times. J is TRBJ2-7 and V is TRBV7-9; 7 bases map to TRBD1. Germline CDR1 reads SEHNR; CDR2 reads FQNEAQ (reference sequence). V shed 4 bases, J shed 3 bases, and the junction held 6 bases outside the gene matches. This CDR3 is 14 amino acids long. The CDR3 nucleotides read TGTGCCAGCAGCTCTCGACAGGGATACTACGAGCAGTACTTC. Translating it yields CASSSRQGYYEQYF.

This chain uses TRBV11-3 with TRBJ2-1; the match to TRBD2 covers 9 bases. This CDR3 is built from 16 residues. The J segment lost 0 bases and the V segment lost 3 bases, leaving 3 bases of the junction unmatched. Germline CDR1 is SGHNT and CDR2 is YENEEA. The CDR3 here is CASSFLAGSSYNEQFF. CDR3 DNA: TGTGCCAGCAGCTTCCTAGCGGGGAGCTCCTACAATGAGCAGTTCTTC.

The chain is built from TRBV9 and TRBJ2-7; the match to TRBD1 covers 9 bases. This CDR3 is 15 amino acids long. Germline-derived CDR1 and CDR2 are SGDLS and YYNGEE. Germline trimming cut 0 bases from V and 5 bases from J; bases unmatched to any gene: 6. CDR3 region: CASSVAPQGANEQYF. The CDR3 DNA reads TGTGCCAGCAGCGTAGCCCCACAGGGGGCTAACGAGCAGTACTTC.

The chain uses TRBV9 and TRBJ1-3, with a possible D match to TRBD1 (5 bases). V was pared by 1 base and J by 5 bases, with 13 bases between. This CDR3 spans 15 amino acids. From germline, CDR1 is SGDLS and CDR2 YYNGEE. The CDR3 DNA follows: TGTGCCAGCAGCGTACAGGGAACAGGTCGAAACACCATATATTTT. Encoded protein: CASSVQGTGRNTIYF.

The rearrangement links TRBV6-2 or TRBV6-3 to TRBJ2-7, with 12 bases lining up with TRBD2. V trimming: 2 bases; J trimming: 5 bases; junction bases outside the gene matches: 7. This CDR3 has 16 residues. In germline, CDR1 is MNHEY, CDR2 SVGEGT. For the CDR3, the DNA is TGTGCCAGCAGTTACCAAGGACTAGCGGGGCGGAACGAGCAGTACTTC. It translates to CASSYQGLAGRNEQYF.

The rearrangement links TRBV5-1 to TRBJ2-1; TRBD2 might be the D (5 bases). The germline V and J ends were trimmed by 6 bases and 0 bases, with 16 bases remaining between them. The length of the CDR3 is 16 residues. CDR1 SGHRS and CDR2 YFSETQ come from the germline V gene. The DNA of the CDR3 is TGCGCCAGCACTCCCTTGGGTGGGAGCTCCTACAATGAGCAGTTCTTC. Protein sequence: CASTPLGGSSYNEQFF.

The chain combines TRBV15 with TRBJ1-4; no clear D gene. The ends were cut back, 1 base at V and 6 bases at J, with 9 bases in the middle. The CDR3 covers 14 residues. CDR1 is LNHNV, CDR2 YYDKDF, per germline (reference sequence). The CDR3 DNA follows: TGTGCCACCAGCAGAGGCGGAGGAGATGAAAAACTGTTTTTT. This encodes CATSRGGGDEKLFF.

The rearrangement links TRBV10-3 to TRBJ2-5; possibly TRBD2 for D (5 bases). The CDR3 consists of 14 residues. Trimming left V 3 bases short and J 5 bases short, with 13 bases between. The germline V gene has CDR1 ENHRY and CDR2 SYGVKD. The CDR3: CAISDGDERETQYF. CDR3 in DNA: TGTGCCATCAGTGACGGAGATGAGCGGGAGACCCAGTACTTC.

V and J are TRBV4-3 and TRBJ2-7, with D tentatively TRBD2 (5 bases). V was pared by 0 bases and J by 2 bases, with 8 bases between. Germline V gene sequence: CDR1 LGHNA, CDR2 YSLEER. This CDR3 has 14 amino acids. DNA for the CDR3: TGCGCCAGCAGCCAAGATCCCGGGGCCTACGAGCAGTACTTC. This codes for CASSQDPGAYEQYF.

The chain combines TRBV5-1 with TRBJ1-1; TRBD1 aligns across 8 bases. The CDR3 has 13 residues. Unmatched junction bases numbered 3, after V lost 4 bases and J lost 4 bases. Germline CDR1 is SGHRS and CDR2 is YFSETQ. CDR3 nucleotides: TGCGCCAGCAGCCCGGACAGGGCCACTGAAGCTTTCTTT. Translation gives CASSPDRATEAFF. Variable domain in full (rest from reference TRBV5-1 and TRBJ1-1): KAGVTQTPRYLIKTRGQQVTLSCSPISGHRSVSWYQQTPGQGLQFLFEYFSETQRNKGNFPGRFSGRQFSNSRSEMNVSTLELGDSALYLCASSPDRATEAFFGQGTRLTVV.

The V call is TRBV28, the J call TRBJ2-1; no clear D. V was trimmed by 2 bases and J by 8 bases, leaving 4 bases between them. CDR3 size: 11 residues. Germline CDR1 MDHEN, CDR2 SYDVKM. The CDR3 DNA reads TGTGCCAGCAGTTTACGGGATGAGCAGTTCTTC. As protein: CASSLRDEQFF.

V usage is TRBV29-1 and J usage is TRBJ1-2, with D possibly TRBD1 on 5 matching bases. Germline CDR1 is SQVTM and CDR2 is ANQGSEA. This CDR3 spans 13 amino acids. V gave up 4 bases and J gave up 0 bases, with 9 bases separating them. The CDR3 loop is CSVAGGSNYGYTF. CDR3 in DNA: TGCAGCGTTGCCGGGGGATCTAACTATGGCTACACCTTC.

CDR3 protein: CASSSNRRTGAFPYF. CDR3 in DNA: TGTGCCAGCAGCTCCAATCGGAGAACAGGGGCATTTCCTTACTTC. J is TRBJ2-7 and V is TRBV7-8, with 7 nucleotides matching TRBD1. With 4 bases clipped from V and 13 bases from J, the junction kept 19 bases outside the gene matches. The germline gives CDR1 SGHVS, CDR2 FQNEAQ. This CDR3 comprises 15 residues.

The chain uses TRBV27 and TRBJ1-2; perhaps TRBD1 as D (5 bases). CDR3 length: 14 residues. Trimming removed 4 bases at V and 6 bases at J, with 15 bases between. Germline CDR1 is MNHEY and CDR2 is SMNVEV (reference sequence). CDR3 loop: CASSYSGGDDGYTF. DNA of the CDR3: TGTGCCAGCAGTTATTCGGGAGGGGACGATGGCTACACCTTC.

As DNA, the CDR3 is TGTGCCAGCAGCCCCGCTAGCGGGGGGCAGTACGAGCAGTACTTC. The encoded protein is CASSPASGGQYEQYF. The rearrangement joins TRBV7-2 to TRBJ2-7; the match to TRBD2 covers 11 bases. The CDR3 covers 15 residues. Looked up from germline, CDR1 is SGHTA and CDR2 is FQGNSA. V lost 5 bases and J lost 4; bases outside the gene matches: 7.

In its sample, this clone was seen a few times. The V and J genes are TRBV2 and TRBJ1-1; no definite D call. CDR3 length equals 11 residues. V dropped 5 bases and J dropped 6 bases, with 7 bases sitting between them. Germline CDR1 is SNHLY and CDR2 is FYNNEI. In DNA, the CDR3 is TGTGCCAGCAGTTTGGACTCTGAAGCTTTCTTT. Translation gives CASSLDSEAFF.